The 23 T cell receptor beta chains below were found in one sample sequenced in a study of blood T cell repertoires in COVID-19. Here immunoSEQ multiplex PCR was the method, and the copy in TCRdb shows in-frame clones only, minus some. The table includes more than 200,000 clones, 65% to 90% detected once. Sequences were obtained from peripheral blood. The receptors here all came from a woman aged 80 or older with active or convalescent COVID-19.

On this clone: Mismatch with germline at one junction end may stem from a read error. The J gene is TRBJ1-1, the V gene TRBV11-2; 7 nucleotides align to TRBD1. CDR3 length equals 15 residues. Germline CDR1 and CDR2: SGHAT and FQNNGV. The CDR3 reads CASRLGTGVGTEAFF. CDR3 DNA: TGTGCCAGCAGATTAGGAACAGGGGTGGGGACTGAAGCTTTCTTT.

This chain joins TRBV12-5 and TRBJ2-1; 8 bases map to TRBD2. CDR3 length: 14 amino acids. The germline V gene has CDR1 LGHNT and CDR2 FRNRAP. V was clipped by 2 bases and J by 6 bases; unmatched bases: 3. The CDR3 reads CASGLYGRGNEQFF. The DNA for the CDR3 is TGTGCTAGTGGTTTGTACGGGAGGGGCAATGAGCAGTTCTTC.

This clone was seen a few times. The chain uses TRBV4-2 and TRBJ1-5, with unresolved D. Looked up from germline, CDR1 is LGHNA and CDR2 is YNFKEQ. The CDR3 spans 15 residues. The ends were cut back, 1 base at V and 7 bases at J, with 14 bases in the middle. This CDR3 reads CASSQGVGLSQPQHF. In DNA form, the CDR3 reads TGTGCCAGCAGCCAAGGGGTCGGGTTGTCACAGCCCCAGCATTTT.

The V call is TRBV27, the J call TRBJ1-5; perhaps TRBD1 as D (6 bases). CDR3 length: 14 residues. Germline lookup yields CDR1 MNHEY and CDR2 SMNVEV (reference sequence). V gave up 6 bases and J gave up 4 bases, with 13 bases separating them. The CDR3 here is CASSRGANNQPQHF. The CDR3 DNA sequence: TGTGCCAGCAGCCGGGGGGCTAATAATCAGCCCCAGCATTTT.

This chain connects TRBV7-2 to TRBJ2-2; 7 nucleotides match TRBD1. With 5 bases clipped from V and 1 base from J, the junction kept 10 bases outside the gene matches. This CDR3 is built from 17 residues. Germline assignment: CDR1 SGHTA and CDR2 FQGNSA. CDR3 residues: CASSLTLRQGNTGELFF. CDR3 bases: TGTGCCAGCAGCCTAACACTCCGACAGGGGAACACCGGGGAGCTGTTTTTT.

This chain connects TRBV28 to TRBJ2-2, with D possibly TRBD2 on 6 matching bases. CDR3 length: 14 residues. V lost 6 bases and J 6 bases, leaving 14 bases between the germline ends. Germline CDR1 reads MDHEN; CDR2 reads SYDVKM. In nucleotides, the CDR3 is TGTGCCAGCAGCCCACTAGCTGCCGCCGGGGAGCTGTTTTTT. It yields the protein CASSPLAAAGELFF.

The chain uses TRBV12-3 or TRBV12-4 and TRBJ1-1, with D unresolved. V lost 7 bases and J 1 base, leaving 10 bases between the germline ends. The CDR3 spans 13 residues. The CDR3, as DNA: TGTGCCAGCACCGGTGTCCAGAACACTGAAGCTTTCTTT. This encodes CASTGVQNTEAFF.

A note on this clone: Other DNA sequences in this specimen translate into the identical CDR3. The chain carries TRBV5-1 and TRBJ2-1, with a weak D call TRBD2 (6 bases). The CDR3 sequence is 15 residues long. Germline V gives CDR1 SGHRS, CDR2 YFSETQ. Trimming took off 0 bases at V and 4 bases at J, with 11 bases between the two ends. CDR3: CASSLEVGGYNEQFF. The CDR3 DNA reads TGCGCCAGCAGCTTGGAGGTCGGAGGGTACAATGAGCAGTTCTTC.

The chain recombines TRBV5-1 with TRBJ2-5, with 11 positions matching TRBD1. The V and J ends lost 3 bases and 4 bases, in that order; junction bases with no gene match: 2. CDR3 length equals 14 residues. Per the germline V gene, CDR1 is SGHRS and CDR2 is YFSETQ. The CDR3 coding sequence is TGCGCCAGCAGCTCCGGGACAGGGGGAGAGACCCAGTACTTC. Translation: CASSSGTGGETQYF.

The chain couples TRBV28 to TRBJ1-1; possible D gene TRBD1, 5 bases. Per germline, CDR1 MDHEN and CDR2 SYDVKM. The CDR3 is 14 amino acids. V lost 6 bases and J lost 1, with 12 bases in between. The CDR3: CASSTSGWNTEAFF. DNA of the CDR3: TGTGCCAGCAGCACCTCAGGGTGGAACACTGAAGCTTTCTTT.

The chain uses TRBV13 and TRBJ2-7; 7 bases align to TRBD2. CDR3 length equals 17 residues. V was pared by 0 bases and J by 2 bases, with 10 bases of the junction left unmatched. Germline lookup yields CDR1 PRHDT and CDR2 FYEKMQ (reference sequence). The CDR3 DNA reads as TGTGCCAGCAGCTTAGGTTCCCTAGCGGAGAATCCCTACGAGCAGTACTTC. Amino acid sequence: CASSLGSLAENPYEQYF.

This clone turned up a few times. The chain uses TRBV7-9 and TRBJ1-5, with D perhaps TRBD1 (6 bases). This CDR3 is 17 amino acids long. Between the trimmed V and J ends, which lost 4 bases and 4 bases, there was a span of 20 bases. Germline V lookup: CDR1 SEHNR, CDR2 FQNEAQ (reference sequence). In nucleotides, the CDR3 is TGTGCCAGCAGCTCCACTCGAGCAGGGGCGCAGAATCAGCCCCAGCATTTT. Its protein product is CASSSTRAGAQNQPQHF.

This chain links TRBV2 with TRBJ2-3; the D is unclear. Trimming cost V 2 bases and J 4 bases, with 10 bases left between them. Germline loops: CDR1 SNHLY, CDR2 FYNNEI. The CDR3 covers 14 residues. This CDR3 reads CASSEISPADTQYF. CDR3 coding DNA: TGTGCCAGCAGTGAAATTAGTCCCGCAGATACGCAGTATTTT.

The J gene is TRBJ1-5, the V gene TRBV5-5; D is unresolved. The CDR3 covers 14 residues. Trimming removed 0 bases from V and 5 bases from J, with 9 bases in between. Per germline, CDR1 SGHKS and CDR2 YYEKEE (reference sequence). The CDR3 region is CASSLVATDQPQHF. The CDR3 DNA sequence: TGTGCCAGCAGCTTGGTGGCAACAGATCAGCCCCAGCATTTT. Combining the CDR3 with reference TRBV5-5 and TRBJ1-5 gives the whole variable domain DAGVTQSPTHLIKTRGQQVTLRCSPISGHKSVSWYQQVLGQGPQFIFQYYEKEERGRGNFPDRFSARQFPNYSSELNVNALLLGDSALYLCASSLVATDQPQHFGDGTRLSIL.

The chain combines TRBV12-3 or TRBV12-4 with TRBJ1-1; TRBD1 matches at 8 bases. CDR3 length: 12 amino acids. Trimming cost V 2 bases and J 8 bases; bases outside gene matches: 1. CDR3 nucleotide sequence: TGTGCCAGCAGTTTATGGACAGGGGAAGCTTTCTTT. Protein: CASSLWTGEAFF.

This clone was counted a single time. This rearrangement joins TRBV11-2 to TRBJ2-6; D is perhaps TRBD1 (6 bases). The CDR3 length is 17 residues. Trimming pared 4 bases from V and 4 bases from J, leaving 17 bases between. CDR1 and CDR2 from the germline V gene are SGHAT and FQNNGV. CDR3 DNA sequence: TGTGCCAGCAGCTGGAGAACACAGGGCCCAGGGGCCAACGTCCTGACTTTC. It is translated as CASSWRTQGPGANVLTF.

The gene calls are TRBV4-1 and TRBJ1-6, with D unresolved. Trimming shortened V by 0 bases and J by 6 bases, and 15 bases separated the two germline ends. There are 17 residues in the CDR3. Germline V gives CDR1 MGHRA, CDR2 YSYEKL. The CDR3 loop is CASSQDLALTLNSPLHF. The CDR3 DNA reads TGCGCCAGCAGCCAAGATCTAGCGCTAACTCTTAATTCACCCCTCCACTTT.

The chain recombines TRBV2 with TRBJ2-7, with 7 bases matching TRBD2. The CDR3 length is 15 residues. V gave up 7 bases and J gave up 3 bases; unmatched junction bases: 12. Germline V lookup: CDR1 SNHLY, CDR2 FYNNEI. The chain's CDR3 is CASTGRSGGSYEQYF. The CDR3 region has the DNA TGTGCCAGCACAGGTCGGTCTGGCGGGAGCTACGAGCAGTACTTC.

This chain joins TRBV5-6 and TRBJ1-4; TRBD1 matches 8 bases. CDR1 is SGHDT, CDR2 YYEEEE, per germline. Losses at the gene ends were 3 bases for V and 7 bases for J; bases not matched to a gene: 8. The CDR3 sequence is 15 residues long. CDR3 sequence reads: CASSYHRGGGEKLFF. The CDR3 coding sequence is TGTGCCAGCAGCTACCACAGGGGGGGAGGTGAAAAACTGTTTTTT.

V and J are TRBV5-1 and TRBJ1-5, with 7 bases fitting TRBD1. V was clipped by 3 bases and J by 2 bases; unmatched bases: 5. The CDR3 runs to 15 residues. Germline V gene lookup returns CDR1 SGHRS and CDR2 YFSETQ. Here the CDR3 reads CASSWGTAGNQPQHF. CDR3 DNA sequence: TGCGCCAGCAGCTGGGGGACAGCGGGCAATCAGCCCCAGCATTTT.

The V and J genes are TRBV19 and TRBJ2-1; D perhaps matches TRBD2 (5 bases). Germline CDR1 and CDR2: LNHDA and SQIVND (reference sequence). Deletions cut 3 bases from V and 2 bases from J, with 20 bases between. The CDR3 extends over 18 amino acids. In nucleotides, the CDR3 is TGTGCCAGTAGTATGCCTCGGGGTAGCATGGGCCCCTACAATGAGCAGTTCTTC. Protein: CASSMPRGSMGPYNEQFF.

This chain uses TRBV19 with TRBJ2-7, with 8 nucleotides matching TRBD2. The trim removed 5 bases at V and 4 bases at J, leaving 13 bases unmatched. CDR3 length: 16 residues. Germline V lookup: CDR1 LNHDA, CDR2 SQIVND (reference sequence). The chain's CDR3 is CASSLRGGYGLYEQYF. CDR3 sequence (DNA): TGTGCCAGTAGTCTCCGGGGGGGATACGGCCTGTACGAGCAGTACTTC.

The chain joins TRBV2 to TRBJ1-5; TRBD1 might be the D (6 bases). CDR1 is SNHLY and CDR2 is FYNNEI in the germline V gene. The CDR3 sequence is 14 residues long. The V gene lost 6 bases and the J gene lost 6 bases, with 15 bases spanning the gap. CDR3: CASSRTQGGQPQHF. The CDR3 DNA is TGTGCCAGCAGCCGAACACAGGGTGGTCAGCCCCAGCATTTT.